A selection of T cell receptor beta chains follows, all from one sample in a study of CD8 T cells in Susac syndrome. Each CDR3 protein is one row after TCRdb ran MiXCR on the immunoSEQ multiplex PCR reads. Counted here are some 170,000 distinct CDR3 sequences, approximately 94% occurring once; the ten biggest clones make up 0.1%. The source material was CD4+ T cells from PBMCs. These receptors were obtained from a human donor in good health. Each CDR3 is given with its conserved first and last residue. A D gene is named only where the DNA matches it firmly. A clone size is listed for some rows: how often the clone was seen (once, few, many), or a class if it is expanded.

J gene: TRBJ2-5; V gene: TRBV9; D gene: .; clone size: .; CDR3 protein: CASSRTPQETQYF; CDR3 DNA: TGTGCCAGCAGCAGAACCCCCCAAGAGACCCAGTACTTC
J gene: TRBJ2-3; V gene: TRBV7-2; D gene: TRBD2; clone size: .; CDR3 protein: CASSLGLAGGLDTQYF; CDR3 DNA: TGTGCCAGCAGCTTGGGTCTAGCGGGAGGGTTAGATACGCAGTATTTT
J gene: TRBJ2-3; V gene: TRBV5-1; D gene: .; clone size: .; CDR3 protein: CASSPQGSGGAPDTQYF; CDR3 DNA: TGCGCCAGCAGCCCCCAAGGGTCCGGGGGCGCCCCAGATACGCAGTATTTT
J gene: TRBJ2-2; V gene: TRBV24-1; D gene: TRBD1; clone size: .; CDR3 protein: CATTRTGAGELFF; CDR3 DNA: TGTGCCACCACCAGGACAGGGGCCGGGGAGCTGTTTTTT
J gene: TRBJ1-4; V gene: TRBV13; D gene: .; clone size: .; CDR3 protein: CASSADLNEKLFF; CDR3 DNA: TGTGCCAGCAGTGCGGACCTTAATGAAAAACTGTTTTTT
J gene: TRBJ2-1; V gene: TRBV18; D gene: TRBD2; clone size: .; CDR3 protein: CASSFSGRFSYNEQFF; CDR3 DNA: TGTGCCAGCTCCTTTAGCGGGAGATTCTCCTACAATGAGCAGTTCTTC
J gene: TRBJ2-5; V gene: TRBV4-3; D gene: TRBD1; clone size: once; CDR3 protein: CASSQRTGKGETQYF; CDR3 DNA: TGCGCCAGCAGCCAACGGACAGGGAAGGGAGAGACCCAGTACTTC
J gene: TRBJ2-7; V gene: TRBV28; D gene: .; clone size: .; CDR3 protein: CASSFNYATYEQYF; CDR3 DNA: TGTGCCAGCAGTTTCAACTATGCTACCTACGAGCAGTACTTC
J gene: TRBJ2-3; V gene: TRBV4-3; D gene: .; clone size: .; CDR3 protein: CASSQDVDGYTDTQYF; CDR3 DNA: TGCGCCAGCAGCCAAGATGTGGACGGCTACACAGATACGCAGTATTTT
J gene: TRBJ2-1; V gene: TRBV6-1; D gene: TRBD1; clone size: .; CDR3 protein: CASSPRTTGDNEQFF; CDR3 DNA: TGTGCCAGCAGCCCCAGGACAACAGGGGACAATGAGCAGTTCTTC
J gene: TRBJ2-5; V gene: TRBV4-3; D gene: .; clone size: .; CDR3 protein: CASSQDHVPGGGGRETQYF; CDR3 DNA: TGCGCCAGCAGCCAAGATCATGTTCCCGGAGGAGGAGGACGGGAGACCCAGTACTTC
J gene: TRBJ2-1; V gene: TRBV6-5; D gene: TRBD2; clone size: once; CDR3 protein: CASSYGTSGSHNEQFF; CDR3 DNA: TGTGCCAGCAGTTACGGAACTAGCGGGAGCCACAATGAGCAGTTCTTC
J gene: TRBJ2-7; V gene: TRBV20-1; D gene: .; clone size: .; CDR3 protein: CSARDKGRTYEQYF; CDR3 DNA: TGCAGTGCTAGAGATAAGGGTCGAACCTACGAGCAGTACTTC
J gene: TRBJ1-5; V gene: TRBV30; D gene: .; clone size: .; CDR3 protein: CAWSRGPTDQPQHF; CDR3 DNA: TGTGCCTGGAGCAGGGGACCCACTGATCAGCCCCAGCATTTT
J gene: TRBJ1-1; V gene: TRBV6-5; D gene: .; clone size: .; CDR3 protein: CASSSQSPSAEAFF; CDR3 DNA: TGTGCCAGCAGTTCCCAATCTCCATCCGCTGAAGCTTTCTTT
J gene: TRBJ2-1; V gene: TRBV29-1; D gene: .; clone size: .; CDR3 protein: CSVDVTYNEQFF; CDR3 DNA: TGCAGCGTTGACGTCACCTACAATGAGCAGTTCTTC
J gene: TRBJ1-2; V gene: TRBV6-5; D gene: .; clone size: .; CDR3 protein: CASSSFQGSYGYTF; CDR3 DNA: TGTGCCAGCAGTTCTTTTCAGGGTTCCTATGGCTACACCTTC
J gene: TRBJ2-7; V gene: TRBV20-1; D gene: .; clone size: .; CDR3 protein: CSAPGATYEQYF; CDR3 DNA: TGCAGTGCCCCAGGGGCTACCTACGAGCAGTACTTC
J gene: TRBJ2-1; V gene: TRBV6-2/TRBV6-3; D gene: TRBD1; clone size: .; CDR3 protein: CASSYTGTGPNEQFF; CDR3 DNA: TGTGCCAGCAGTTACACTGGGACAGGGCCCAATGAGCAGTTCTTC
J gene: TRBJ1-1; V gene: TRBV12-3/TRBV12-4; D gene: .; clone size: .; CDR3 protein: CASSLGSRAEAFF; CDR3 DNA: TGTGCCAGCAGTTTGGGGTCAAGGGCTGAAGCTTTCTTT
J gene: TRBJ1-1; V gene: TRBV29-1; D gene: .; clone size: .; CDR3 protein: CSVVSTRAEAFF; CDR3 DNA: TGCAGCGTTGTCTCCACCAGAGCTGAAGCTTTCTTT
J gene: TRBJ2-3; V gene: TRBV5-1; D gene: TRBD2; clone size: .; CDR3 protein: CASSQFDGGRDTQYF; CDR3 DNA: TGCGCCAGCAGCCAATTCGACGGGGGGAGGGATACGCAGTATTTT
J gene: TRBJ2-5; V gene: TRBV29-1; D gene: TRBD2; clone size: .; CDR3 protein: CSVRGPSGDQETQYF; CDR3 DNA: TGCAGCGTCCGAGGGCCTAGCGGAGACCAAGAGACCCAGTACTTC
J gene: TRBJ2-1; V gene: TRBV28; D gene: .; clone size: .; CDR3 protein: CASSLGSGVTSDEQFF; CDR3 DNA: TGTGCCAGCAGCCTAGGTTCGGGAGTCACCAGCGATGAGCAGTTCTTC
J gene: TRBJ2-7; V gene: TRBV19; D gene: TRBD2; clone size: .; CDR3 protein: CASSPKRERGDEQYF; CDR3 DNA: TGTGCCAGTAGTCCTAAGCGGGAGCGGGGCGACGAGCAGTACTTC
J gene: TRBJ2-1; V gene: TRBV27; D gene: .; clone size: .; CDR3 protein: CASKSGTVTDREFF; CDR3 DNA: TGTGCCAGCAAGTCCGGGACTGTCACCGATAGGGAGTTCTTC
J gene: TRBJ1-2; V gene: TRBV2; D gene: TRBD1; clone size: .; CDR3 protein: CASVADRGPGYGYTF; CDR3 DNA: TGTGCCAGCGTCGCGGACAGGGGGCCGGGCTATGGCTACACCTTC
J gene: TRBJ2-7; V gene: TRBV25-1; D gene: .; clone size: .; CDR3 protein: CASSRDLDLYEQYF; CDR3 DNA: TGTGCCAGCAGTCGGGACCTCGATTTGTACGAGCAGTACTTC
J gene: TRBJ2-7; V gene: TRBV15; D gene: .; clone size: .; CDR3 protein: CATSRLGESYEQYF; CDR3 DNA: TGTGCCACCAGCCGACTGGGGGAGTCCTACGAGCAGTACTTC
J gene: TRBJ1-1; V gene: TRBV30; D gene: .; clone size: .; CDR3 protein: CAWSVTGSEAFF; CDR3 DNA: TGTGCCTGGAGTGTAACAGGGTCTGAAGCTTTCTTT
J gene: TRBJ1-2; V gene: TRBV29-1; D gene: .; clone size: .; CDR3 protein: CSVEGGYGYTF; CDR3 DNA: TGCAGCGTTGAGGGGGGATATGGCTACACCTTC
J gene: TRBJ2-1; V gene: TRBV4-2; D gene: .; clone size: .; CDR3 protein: CASSQVVGNNEQFF; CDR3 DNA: TGTGCCAGCAGCCAAGTTGTAGGTAACAATGAGCAGTTCTTC
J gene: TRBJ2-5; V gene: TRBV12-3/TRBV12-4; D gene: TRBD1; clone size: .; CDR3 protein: CASSLATGVRETQYF; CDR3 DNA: TGTGCCAGCAGTTTAGCGACAGGGGTCCGGGAGACCCAGTACTTC
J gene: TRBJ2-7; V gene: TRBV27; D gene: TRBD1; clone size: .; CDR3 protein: CASSPRDRGYEQYF; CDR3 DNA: TGTGCCAGCAGTCCTAGGGACAGGGGCTACGAGCAGTACTTC
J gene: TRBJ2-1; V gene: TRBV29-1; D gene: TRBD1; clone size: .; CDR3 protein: CSVESAGGNEQFF; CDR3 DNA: TGCAGCGTTGAATCAGCAGGGGGTAACGAGCAGTTCTTC
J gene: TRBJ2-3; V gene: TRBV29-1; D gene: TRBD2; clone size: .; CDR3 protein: CSVATSGAVDTQYF; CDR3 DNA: TGCAGCGTTGCGACTAGCGGGGCGGTAGATACGCAGTATTTT
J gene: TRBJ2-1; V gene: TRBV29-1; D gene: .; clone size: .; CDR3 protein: CSVGNNEQFF; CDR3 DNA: TGCAGCGTTGGGAACAATGAGCAGTTCTTC
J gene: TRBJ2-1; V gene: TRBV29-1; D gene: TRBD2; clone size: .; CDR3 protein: CSVLTRVAGANEQFF; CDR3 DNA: TGCAGCGTCCTAACGCGAGTAGCGGGAGCCAATGAGCAGTTCTTC
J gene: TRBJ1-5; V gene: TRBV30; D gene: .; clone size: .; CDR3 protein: CAWSGALGYQPQHF; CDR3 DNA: TGTGCCTGGAGTGGGGCCTTGGGGTATCAGCCCCAGCATTTT
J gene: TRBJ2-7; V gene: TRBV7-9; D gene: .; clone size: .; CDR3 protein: CASSWQGSRPWEQYF; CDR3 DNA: TGTGCCAGCAGCTGGCAGGGCTCGCGCCCTTGGGAGCAGTACTTC
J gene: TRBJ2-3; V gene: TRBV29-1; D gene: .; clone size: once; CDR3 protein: CSVDSNTQYF; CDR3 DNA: TGCAGCGTTGATAGTAATACGCAGTATTTT
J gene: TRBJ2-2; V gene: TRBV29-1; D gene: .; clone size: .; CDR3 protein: CSVGSTGELFF; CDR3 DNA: TGCAGCGTTGGGAGCACCGGGGAGCTGTTTTTT
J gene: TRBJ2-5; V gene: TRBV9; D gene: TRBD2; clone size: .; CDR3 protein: CASSVGVAGDLETQYF; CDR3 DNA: TGTGCCAGCAGCGTAGGGGTAGCGGGAGACCTGGAGACCCAGTACTTC
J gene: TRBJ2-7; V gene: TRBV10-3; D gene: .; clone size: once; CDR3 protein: CAISDHGFHYEQYF; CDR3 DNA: TGTGCCATCAGTGACCACGGATTTCACTACGAGCAGTACTTC
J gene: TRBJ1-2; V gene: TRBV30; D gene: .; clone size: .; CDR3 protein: CAWSEPPTHSGYTF; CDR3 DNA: TGTGCCTGGAGTGAGCCACCGACACATTCCGGCTACACCTTC